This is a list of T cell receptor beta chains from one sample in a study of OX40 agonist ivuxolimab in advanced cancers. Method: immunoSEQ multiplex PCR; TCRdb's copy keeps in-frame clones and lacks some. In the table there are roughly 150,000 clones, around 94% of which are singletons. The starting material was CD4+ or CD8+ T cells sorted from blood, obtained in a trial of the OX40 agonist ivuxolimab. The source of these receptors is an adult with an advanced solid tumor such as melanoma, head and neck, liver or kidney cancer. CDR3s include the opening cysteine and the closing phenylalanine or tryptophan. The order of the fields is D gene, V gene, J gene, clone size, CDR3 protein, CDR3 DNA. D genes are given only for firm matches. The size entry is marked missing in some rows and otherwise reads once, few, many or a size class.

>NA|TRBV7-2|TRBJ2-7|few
CASSFLYEQYF
TGTGCCAGCAGCTTCCTCTACGAGCAGTACTTC
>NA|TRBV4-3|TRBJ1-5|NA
CASSQDPGTPDQPQHF
TGCGCCAGCAGCCAAGATCCTGGGACTCCCGATCAGCCCCAGCATTTT
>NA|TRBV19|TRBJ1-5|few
CASSIGGTFYQPQHF
TGTGCCAGTAGTATAGGAGGGACATTCTATCAGCCCCAGCATTTT
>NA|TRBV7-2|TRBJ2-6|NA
CASSTQNGGSGANVLTF
TGTGCCAGCAGCACTCAAAACGGGGGATCTGGGGCCAACGTCCTGACTTTC
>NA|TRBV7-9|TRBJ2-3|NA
CASSPLFGVGTDTQYF
TGTGCCAGCAGCCCCCTGTTTGGGGTTGGCACAGATACGCAGTATTTT
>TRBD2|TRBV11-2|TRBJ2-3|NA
CASSLGPGLATFTDTQYF
TGTGCCAGCAGCTTAGGGCCGGGACTAGCTACTTTCACAGATACGCAGTATTTT
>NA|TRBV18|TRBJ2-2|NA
CASSPGSTGELFF
TGTGCCAGCTCACCGGGATCGACCGGGGAGCTGTTTTTT
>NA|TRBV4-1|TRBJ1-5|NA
CASSQVGRGLNQPQHF
TGCGCCAGCAGCCAAGTTGGCAGGGGATTGAATCAGCCCCAGCATTTT
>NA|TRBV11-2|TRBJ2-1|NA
CASSLGGLGPYNEQFF
TGTGCCAGCAGCTTAGGCGGGCTCGGCCCCTACAATGAGCAGTTCTTC
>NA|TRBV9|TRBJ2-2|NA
CASSVRGQRDGELFF
TGTGCCAGCAGCGTCCGGGGGCAGCGGGACGGGGAGCTGTTTTTT
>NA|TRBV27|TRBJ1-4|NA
CASSLRWGEKLFF
TGTGCCAGCAGTTTACGGTGGGGTGAAAAACTGTTTTTT
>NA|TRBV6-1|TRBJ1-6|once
CASSGQGPGNNSPLHF
TGTGCCAGCAGTGGCCAAGGCCCCGGCAACAATTCACCCCTCCACTTT
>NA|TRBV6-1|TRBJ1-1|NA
CATSLTGAQGEAFF
TGTGCCACATCATTAACGGGGGCGCAGGGCGAAGCTTTCTTT
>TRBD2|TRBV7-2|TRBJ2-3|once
CASSLTSGTQYF
TGTGCCAGCAGCTTGACTAGCGGGACGCAGTATTTT
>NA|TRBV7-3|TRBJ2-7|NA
CASSPLGEPPPYEQYF
TGTGCCAGCAGCCCTCTCGGTGAGCCCCCCCCCTACGAGCAGTACTTC
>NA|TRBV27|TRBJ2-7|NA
CASSLFSAGGAYEQYF
TGTGCCAGCAGTTTATTCTCGGCAGGTGGGGCCTACGAGCAGTACTTC
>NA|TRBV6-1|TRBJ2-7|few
CASSIRTDEQYF
TGTGCCAGCAGCATTCGGACAGACGAGCAGTACTTC
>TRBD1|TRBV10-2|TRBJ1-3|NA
CASTGGTGNTIYF
TGCGCCAGTACAGGGGGAACTGGAAACACCATATATTTT
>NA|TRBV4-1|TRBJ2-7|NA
CASSQGGYEQYF
TGCGCCAGCAGCCAAGGGGGGTACGAGCAGTACTTC
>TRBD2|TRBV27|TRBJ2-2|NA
CASSFRVTSGRAYTGELFF
TGTGCCAGCAGTTTTAGGGTGACTAGCGGGAGGGCCTACACCGGGGAGCTGTTTTTT
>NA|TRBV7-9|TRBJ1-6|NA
CASSLGRGGNSPLHF
TGTGCCAGCAGCTTAGGCAGGGGCGGTAATTCACCCCTCCACTTT
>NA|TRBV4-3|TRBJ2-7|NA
CASSQGAGTGSSYEQYF
TGCGCCAGCAGCCAAGGGGCCGGGACGGGAAGCTCCTACGAGCAGTACTTC
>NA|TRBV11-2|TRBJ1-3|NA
CASSLVPQFSGNTIYF
TGTGCCAGCAGCTTAGTTCCACAGTTCTCTGGAAACACCATATATTTT
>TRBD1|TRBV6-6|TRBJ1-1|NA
CASSHDRVGTEAFF
TGTGCCAGCAGTCATGACAGGGTTGGCACTGAAGCTTTCTTT
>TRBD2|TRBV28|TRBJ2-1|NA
CASRRSSGSSGFF
TGTGCCAGCAGGCGATCTAGCGGGAGCTCTGGTTTCTTC
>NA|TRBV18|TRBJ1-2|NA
CASSERDYGYTF
TGTGCCAGCTCAGAGAGGGACTATGGCTACACCTTC
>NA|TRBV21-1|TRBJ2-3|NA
CASGALESTDTQYF
TGTGCCAGCGGGGCACTGGAGTCGACAGATACGCAGTATTTT
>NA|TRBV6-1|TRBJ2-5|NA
CASSARRQGSQETQYF
TGTGCCAGCAGTGCGAGAAGGCAAGGGTCCCAAGAGACCCAGTACTTC
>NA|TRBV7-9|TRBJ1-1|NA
CASSLEQVGTEAFF
TGTGCCAGCAGCTTAGAACAGGTAGGAACTGAAGCTTTCTTT
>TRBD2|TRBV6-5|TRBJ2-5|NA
CASTPTSGGKTQYF
TGTGCCAGCACCCCAACTAGCGGGGGAAAGACCCAGTACTTC
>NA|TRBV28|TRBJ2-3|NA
CASSLAGVTDTQYF
TGTGCCAGCAGTTTAGCGGGCGTCACAGATACGCAGTATTTT
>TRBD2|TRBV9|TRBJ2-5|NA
CASSPYGLAGPQETQYF
TGTGCCAGCAGCCCCTACGGACTAGCGGGTCCCCAAGAGACCCAGTACTTC
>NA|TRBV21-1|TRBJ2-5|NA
CASSLSRGFQETQYF
TGTGCCAGCAGCCTAAGCAGGGGATTTCAAGAGACCCAGTACTTC
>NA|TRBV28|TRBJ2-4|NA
CASSSGLLGLQYF
TGTGCCAGCAGTTCAGGGTTATTGGGCCTCCAGTACTTC
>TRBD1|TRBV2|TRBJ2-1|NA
CASTAGQGRVNEQFF
TGTGCCAGCACCGCGGGACAGGGTCGAGTCAATGAGCAGTTCTTC
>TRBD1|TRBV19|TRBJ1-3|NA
CASSIVRTGAGSGNTIYF
TGTGCCAGTAGTATCGTCCGGACAGGGGCCGGCTCTGGAAACACCATATATTTT
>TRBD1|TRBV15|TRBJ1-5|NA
CATSRDRQGGSNQPQHF
TGTGCCACCAGCAGAGATCGCCAGGGGGGAAGCAATCAGCCCCAGCATTTT
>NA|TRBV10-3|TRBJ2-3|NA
CAISVVSRSPRDTQYF
TGTGCCATCAGTGTGGTTTCTAGGTCACCTCGTGATACGCAGTATTTT
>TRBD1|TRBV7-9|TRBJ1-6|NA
CASSPTGAQNSPLHF
TGTGCCAGCAGCCCGACAGGGGCGCAGAATTCACCCCTCCACTTT
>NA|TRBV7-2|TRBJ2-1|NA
CASTTSPGGHYNEQFF
TGTGCCAGCACCACCAGTCCCGGGGGGCATTACAATGAGCAGTTCTTC
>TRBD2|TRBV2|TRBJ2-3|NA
CASIGLAGGQGSDTQYF
TGTGCCAGCATAGGGCTAGCGGGAGGGCAGGGGTCAGATACGCAGTATTTT
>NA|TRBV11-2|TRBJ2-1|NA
CASSLGLPNEQFF
TGTGCCAGCAGCTTGGGACTTCCAAATGAGCAGTTCTTC
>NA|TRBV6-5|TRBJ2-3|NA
CASSYRTSPDTQYF
TGTGCCAGCAGTTACAGGACATCCCCAGATACGCAGTATTTT
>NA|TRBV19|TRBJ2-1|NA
CASLRVSISYNEQFF
TGTGCCAGCCTGCGGGTCTCGATCTCCTACAATGAGCAGTTCTTC
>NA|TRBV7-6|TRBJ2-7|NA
CASSLADTGSYEQYF
TGTGCCAGCAGCTTAGCGGATACAGGGTCCTACGAGCAGTACTTC
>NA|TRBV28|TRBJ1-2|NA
CASIQYRGRTGRVSYGYTF
TGTGCCAGCATCCAATACCGCGGACGGACGGGGAGAGTTAGCTATGGCTACACCTTC